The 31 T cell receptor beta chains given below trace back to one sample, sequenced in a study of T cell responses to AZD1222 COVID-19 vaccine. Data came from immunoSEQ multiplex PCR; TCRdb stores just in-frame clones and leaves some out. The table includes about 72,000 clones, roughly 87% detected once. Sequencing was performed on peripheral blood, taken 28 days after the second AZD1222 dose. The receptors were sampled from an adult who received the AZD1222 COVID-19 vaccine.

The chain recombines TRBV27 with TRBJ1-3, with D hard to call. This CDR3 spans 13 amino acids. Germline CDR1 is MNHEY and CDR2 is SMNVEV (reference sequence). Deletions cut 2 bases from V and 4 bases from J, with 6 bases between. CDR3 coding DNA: TGTGCCAGCAGTTTAAATCAGGGAAACACCATATATTTT. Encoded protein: CASSLNQGNTIYF.

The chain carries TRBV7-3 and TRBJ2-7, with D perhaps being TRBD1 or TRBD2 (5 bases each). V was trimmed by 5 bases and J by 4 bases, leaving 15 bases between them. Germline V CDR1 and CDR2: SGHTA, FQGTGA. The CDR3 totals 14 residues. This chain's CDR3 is CASSRDGVGYEQYF. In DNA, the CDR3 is TGTGCCAGCAGCCGGGACGGCGTGGGTTACGAGCAGTACTTC.

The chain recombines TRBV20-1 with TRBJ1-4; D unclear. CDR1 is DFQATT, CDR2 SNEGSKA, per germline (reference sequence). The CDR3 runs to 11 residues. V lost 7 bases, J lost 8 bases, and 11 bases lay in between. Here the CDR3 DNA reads TGCAGTGTGAGAGGGTGGGAAAAACTGTTTTTT. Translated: CSVRGWEKLFF.

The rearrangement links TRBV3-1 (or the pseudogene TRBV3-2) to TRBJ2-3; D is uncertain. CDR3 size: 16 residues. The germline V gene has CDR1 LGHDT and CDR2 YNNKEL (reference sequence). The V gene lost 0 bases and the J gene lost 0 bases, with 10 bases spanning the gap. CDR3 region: CASSQDYGPSTDTQYF. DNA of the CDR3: TGTGCCAGCAGCCAAGACTACGGACCTAGCACAGATACGCAGTATTTT.

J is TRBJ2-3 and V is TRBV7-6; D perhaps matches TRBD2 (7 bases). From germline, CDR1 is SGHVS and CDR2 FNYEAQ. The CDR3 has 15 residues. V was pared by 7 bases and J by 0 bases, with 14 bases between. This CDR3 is CASTLGGASTDTQYF. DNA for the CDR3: TGTGCCAGCACATTAGGGGGGGCTAGCACAGATACGCAGTATTTT.

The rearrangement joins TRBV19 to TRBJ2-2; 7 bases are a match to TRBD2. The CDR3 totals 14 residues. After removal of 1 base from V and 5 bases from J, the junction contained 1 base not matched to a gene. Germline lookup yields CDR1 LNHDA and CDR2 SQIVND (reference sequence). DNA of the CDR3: TGTGCCAGTAGTATAGCGGGAGGTACCGGGGAGCTGTTTTTT. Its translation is CASSIAGGTGELFF. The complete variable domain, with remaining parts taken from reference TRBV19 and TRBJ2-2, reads DGGITQSPKYLFRKEGQNVTLSCEQNLNHDAMYWYRQDPGQGLRLIYYSQIVNDFQKGDIAEGYSVSREKKESFPLTVTSAQKNPTAFYLCASSIAGGTGELFFGEGSRLTVL.

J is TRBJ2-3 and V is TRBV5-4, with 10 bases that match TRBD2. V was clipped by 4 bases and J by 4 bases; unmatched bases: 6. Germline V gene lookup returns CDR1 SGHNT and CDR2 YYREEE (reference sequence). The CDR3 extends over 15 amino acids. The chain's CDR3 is CASSQASGSADTQYF. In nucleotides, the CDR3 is TGTGCCAGCAGCCAGGCTAGCGGGAGTGCAGATACGCAGTATTTT.

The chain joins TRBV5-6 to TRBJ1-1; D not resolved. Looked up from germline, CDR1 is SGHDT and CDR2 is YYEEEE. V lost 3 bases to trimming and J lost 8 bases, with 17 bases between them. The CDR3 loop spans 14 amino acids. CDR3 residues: CASSWIRGSTEAFF. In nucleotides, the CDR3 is TGTGCCAGCAGCTGGATTCGAGGGAGTACAGAAGCTTTCTTT.

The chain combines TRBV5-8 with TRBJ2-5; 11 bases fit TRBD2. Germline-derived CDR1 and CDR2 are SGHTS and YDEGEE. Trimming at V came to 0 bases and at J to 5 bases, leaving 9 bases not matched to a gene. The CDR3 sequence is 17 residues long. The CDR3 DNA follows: TGTGCCAGCAGCTTGGAGGGTAGCGGGAGGGCCTTGGAGACCCAGTACTTC. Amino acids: CASSLEGSGRALETQYF.

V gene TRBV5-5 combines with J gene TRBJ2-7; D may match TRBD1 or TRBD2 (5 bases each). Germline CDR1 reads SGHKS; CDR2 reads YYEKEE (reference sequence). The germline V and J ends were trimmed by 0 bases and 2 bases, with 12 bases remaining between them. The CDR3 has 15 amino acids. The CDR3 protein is CASSLGGFLTYEQYF. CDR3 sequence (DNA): TGTGCCAGCAGCTTGGGGGGGTTCCTTACCTACGAGCAGTACTTC.

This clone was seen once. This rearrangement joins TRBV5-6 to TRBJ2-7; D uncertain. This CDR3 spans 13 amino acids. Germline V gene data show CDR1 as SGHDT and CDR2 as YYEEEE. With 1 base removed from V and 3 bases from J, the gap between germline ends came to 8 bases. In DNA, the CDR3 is TGTGCCAGCAGCTTGTTGGGTCTCTACGAGCAGTACTTC. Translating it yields CASSLLGLYEQYF.

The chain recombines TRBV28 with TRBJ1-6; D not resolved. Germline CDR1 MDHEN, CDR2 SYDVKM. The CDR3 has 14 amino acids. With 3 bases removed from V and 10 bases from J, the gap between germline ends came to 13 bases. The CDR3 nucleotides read TGTGCCAGCAGTTTTTCCGATCAGCAATCACCCCTCCACTTT. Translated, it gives CASSFSDQQSPLHF.

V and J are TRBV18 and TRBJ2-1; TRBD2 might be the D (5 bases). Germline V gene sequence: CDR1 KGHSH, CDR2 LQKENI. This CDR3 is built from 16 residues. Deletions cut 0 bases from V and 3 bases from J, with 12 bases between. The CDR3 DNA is TGTGCCAGCTCACCACCTTCCCGGACTGACTACAATGAGCAGTTCTTC. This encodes CASSPPSRTDYNEQFF.

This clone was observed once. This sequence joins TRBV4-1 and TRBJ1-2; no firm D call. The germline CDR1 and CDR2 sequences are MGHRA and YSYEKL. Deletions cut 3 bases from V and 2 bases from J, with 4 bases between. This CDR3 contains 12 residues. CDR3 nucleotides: TGCGCCAGCAGCCAGGAAAACTATGGCTACACCTTC. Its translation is CASSQENYGYTF.

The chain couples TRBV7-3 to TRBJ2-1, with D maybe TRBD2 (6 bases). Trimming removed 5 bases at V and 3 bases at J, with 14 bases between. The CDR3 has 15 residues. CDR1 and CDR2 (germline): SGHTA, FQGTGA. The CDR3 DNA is TGTGCCAGCAGCCCCGGGGTAGCGGTCTACAATGAGCAGTTCTTC. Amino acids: CASSPGVAVYNEQFF.

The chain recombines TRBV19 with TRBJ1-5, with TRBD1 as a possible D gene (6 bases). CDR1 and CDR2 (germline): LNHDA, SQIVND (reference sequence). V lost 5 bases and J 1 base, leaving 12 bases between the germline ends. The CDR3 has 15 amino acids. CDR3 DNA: TGTGCCAGTAGTCCCCGGGGGCGAAGCAATCAGCCCCAGCATTTT. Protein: CASSPRGRSNQPQHF.

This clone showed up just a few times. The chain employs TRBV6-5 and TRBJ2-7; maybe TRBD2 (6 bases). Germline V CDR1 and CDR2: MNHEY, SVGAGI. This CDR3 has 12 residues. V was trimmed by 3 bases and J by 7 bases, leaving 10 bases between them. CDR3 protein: CASSYDGREQYF. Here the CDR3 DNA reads TGTGCCAGCAGTTATGACGGGAGAGAGCAGTACTTC.

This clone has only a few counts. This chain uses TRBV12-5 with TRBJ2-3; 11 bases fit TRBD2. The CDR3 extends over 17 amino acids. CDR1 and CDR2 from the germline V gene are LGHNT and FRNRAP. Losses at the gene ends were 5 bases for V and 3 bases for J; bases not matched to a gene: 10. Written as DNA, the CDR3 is TGTGCTAGTGGTCCCCGCCCTAGCGGGAGGAATACAGATACGCAGTATTTT. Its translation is CASGPRPSGRNTDTQYF.

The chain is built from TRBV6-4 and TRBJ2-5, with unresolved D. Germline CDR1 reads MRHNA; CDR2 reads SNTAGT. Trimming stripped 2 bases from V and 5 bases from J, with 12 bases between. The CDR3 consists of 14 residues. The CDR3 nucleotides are TGTGCCAGCAGTGACCCGACCCTGGTGGAGACCCAGTACTTC. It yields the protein CASSDPTLVETQYF.

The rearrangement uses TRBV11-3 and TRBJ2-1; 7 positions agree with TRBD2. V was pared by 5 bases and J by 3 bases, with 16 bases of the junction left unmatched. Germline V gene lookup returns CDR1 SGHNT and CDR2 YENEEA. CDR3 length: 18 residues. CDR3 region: CASSLGGLAETFYNEQFF. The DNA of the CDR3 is TGTGCCAGCAGCCTTGGTGGGCTAGCGGAAACTTTCTACAATGAGCAGTTCTTC.

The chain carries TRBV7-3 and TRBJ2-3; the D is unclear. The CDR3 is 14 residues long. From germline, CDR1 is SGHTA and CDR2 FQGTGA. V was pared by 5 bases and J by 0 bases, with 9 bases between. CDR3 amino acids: CASSPPGSTDTQYF. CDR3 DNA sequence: TGTGCCAGCAGCCCCCCCGGGAGCACAGATACGCAGTATTTT.

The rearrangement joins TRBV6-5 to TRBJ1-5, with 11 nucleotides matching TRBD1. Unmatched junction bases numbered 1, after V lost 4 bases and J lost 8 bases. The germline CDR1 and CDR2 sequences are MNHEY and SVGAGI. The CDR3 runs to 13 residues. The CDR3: CASSWDRGEPQHF. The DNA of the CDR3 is TGTGCCAGCAGTTGGGACAGGGGGGAGCCCCAGCATTTT.

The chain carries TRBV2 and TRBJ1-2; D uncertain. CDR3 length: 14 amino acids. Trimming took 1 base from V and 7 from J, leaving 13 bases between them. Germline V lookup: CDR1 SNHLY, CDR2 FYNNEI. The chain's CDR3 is CASSEGSGLRGYTF. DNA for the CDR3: TGTGCCAGCAGTGAAGGGTCGGGTCTCCGTGGCTACACCTTC.

The CDR3 loop is CATSDSGTGEQPQHF. DNA of the CDR3: TGTGCCACCAGTGACTCCGGGACAGGGGAGCAGCCCCAGCATTTT. This sequence joins TRBV24-1 and TRBJ1-5; 10 bases are shared with TRBD1. V was clipped by 4 bases and J by 7 bases; unmatched bases: 6. Germline V gene data show CDR1 as KGHDR and CDR2 as SFDVKD. The CDR3 covers 15 residues.

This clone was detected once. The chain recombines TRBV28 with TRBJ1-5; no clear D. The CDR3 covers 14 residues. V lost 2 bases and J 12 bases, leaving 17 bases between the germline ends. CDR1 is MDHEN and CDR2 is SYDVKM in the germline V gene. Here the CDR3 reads CASSLPGLQEVQHF. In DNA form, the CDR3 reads TGTGCCAGCAGTTTACCGGGTCTTCAGGAGGTCCAGCATTTT.

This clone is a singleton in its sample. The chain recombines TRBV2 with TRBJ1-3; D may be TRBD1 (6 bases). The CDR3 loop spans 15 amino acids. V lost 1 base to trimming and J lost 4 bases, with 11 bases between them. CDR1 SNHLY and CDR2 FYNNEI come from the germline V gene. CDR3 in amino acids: CASSEGSGAGNTIYF. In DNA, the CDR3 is TGTGCCAGCAGTGAAGGCTCGGGGGCAGGAAACACCATATATTTT.

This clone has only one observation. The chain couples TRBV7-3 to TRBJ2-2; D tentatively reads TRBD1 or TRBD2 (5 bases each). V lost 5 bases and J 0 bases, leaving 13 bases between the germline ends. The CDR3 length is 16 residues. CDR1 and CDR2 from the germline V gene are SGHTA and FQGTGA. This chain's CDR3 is CASSPHGGTNTGELFF. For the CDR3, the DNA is TGTGCCAGCAGCCCCCATGGGGGAACGAACACCGGGGAGCTGTTTTTT.

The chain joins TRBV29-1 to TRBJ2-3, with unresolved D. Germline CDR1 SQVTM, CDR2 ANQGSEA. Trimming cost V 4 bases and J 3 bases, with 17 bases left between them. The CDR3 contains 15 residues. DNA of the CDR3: TGCAGCGTTGTTTACTGGTTCGGCAGAACAGATACGCAGTATTTT. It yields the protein CSVVYWFGRTDTQYF.

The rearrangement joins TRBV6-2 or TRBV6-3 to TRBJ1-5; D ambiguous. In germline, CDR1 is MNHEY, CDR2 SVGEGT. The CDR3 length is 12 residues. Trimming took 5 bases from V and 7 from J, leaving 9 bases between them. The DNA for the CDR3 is TGTGCCAGCAGTCCCCGGGAGCAGCCCCAGCATTTT. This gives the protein CASSPREQPQHF.

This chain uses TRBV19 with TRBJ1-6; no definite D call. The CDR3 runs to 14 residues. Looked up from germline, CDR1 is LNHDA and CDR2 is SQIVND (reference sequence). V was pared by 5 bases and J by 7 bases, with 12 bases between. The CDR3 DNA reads TGTGCCAGTAGTTGGCAGTCTCCGAATTCACCCCTCCACTTT. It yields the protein CASSWQSPNSPLHF.

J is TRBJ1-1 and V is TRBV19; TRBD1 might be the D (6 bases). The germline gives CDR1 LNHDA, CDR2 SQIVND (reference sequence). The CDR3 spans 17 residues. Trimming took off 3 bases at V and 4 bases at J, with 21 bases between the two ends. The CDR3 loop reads CASSMGYRAKPATEAFF. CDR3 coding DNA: TGTGCCAGTAGTATGGGATACAGGGCCAAGCCCGCCACTGAAGCTTTCTTT.